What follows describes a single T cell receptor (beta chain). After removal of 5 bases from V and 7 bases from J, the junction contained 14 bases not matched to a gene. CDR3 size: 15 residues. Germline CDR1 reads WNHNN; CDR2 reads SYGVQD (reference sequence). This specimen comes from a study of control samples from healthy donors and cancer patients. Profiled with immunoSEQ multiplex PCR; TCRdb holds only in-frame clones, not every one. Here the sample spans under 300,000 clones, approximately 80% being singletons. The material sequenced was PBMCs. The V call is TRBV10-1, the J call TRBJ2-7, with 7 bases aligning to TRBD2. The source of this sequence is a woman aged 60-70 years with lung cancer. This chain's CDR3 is CASSPPASGLGEQYF. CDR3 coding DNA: TGCGCCAGCAGTCCCCCGGCTAGCGGCCTTGGAGAGCAGTACTTC.